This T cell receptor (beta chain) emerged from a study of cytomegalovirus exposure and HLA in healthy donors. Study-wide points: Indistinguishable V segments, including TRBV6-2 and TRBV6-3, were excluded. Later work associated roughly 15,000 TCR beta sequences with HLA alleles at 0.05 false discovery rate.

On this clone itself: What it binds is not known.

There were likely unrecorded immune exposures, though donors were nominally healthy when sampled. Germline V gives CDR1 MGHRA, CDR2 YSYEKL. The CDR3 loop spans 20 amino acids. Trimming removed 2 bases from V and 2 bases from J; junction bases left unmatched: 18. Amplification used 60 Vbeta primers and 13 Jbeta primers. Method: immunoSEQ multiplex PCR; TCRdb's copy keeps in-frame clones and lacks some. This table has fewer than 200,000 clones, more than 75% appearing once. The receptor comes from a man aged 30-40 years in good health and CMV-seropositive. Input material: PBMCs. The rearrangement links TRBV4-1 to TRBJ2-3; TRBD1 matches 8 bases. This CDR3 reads CASSQLPAGGDSAITDTQYF. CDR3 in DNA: TGCGCCAGCAGCCAACTACCGGCAGGGGGCGATAGCGCAATCACAGATACGCAGTATTTT.